This TCR beta chain emerged from a study of blood T cell repertoires in COVID-19. Study context: Sites across the United States, Italy and Spain contributed samples from acute and convalescent COVID-19. Sample material is recorded as cDNA or gDNA derived from T cells, B-cell-depleted T cells, or PBMCs.

This CDR3 region has 16 residues. Germline V gene sequence: CDR1 SEHNR, CDR2 FQNEAQ (reference sequence). V trimming: 5 bases; J trimming: 5 bases; junction bases outside the gene matches: 15. In the authors' methods: The assay estimated nucleated cells by amplifying reference gene primers. Sequenced by immunoSEQ multiplex PCR; TCRdb stores in-frame clones only, minus some. The DNA was the basis for D and trimming; V, J and clone size are from that table. Here the sample spans 110,000 or so clones, approximately 90% being singletons. This TCR came from a human donor with acute or convalescent COVID-19. The donor label of this sample is uncertain. The chain links TRBV7-9 to TRBJ2-7; 7 bases fit TRBD1. Sample: peripheral blood. This chain's CDR3 is CASSIDETGSRDEQYF. CDR3 bases: TGTGCCAGCAGCATTGACGAGACAGGGTCAAGGGACGAGCAGTACTTC.